This entry lists 13 T cell receptor beta chains sequenced from one sample in a study of T cell responses to AZD1222 COVID-19 vaccine. Assay: immunoSEQ multiplex PCR; the TCRdb copy retains only in-frame clones and omits some. The sample lists tens of thousands of clones, 92% seen once, with 5% to 5.5% in the top ten. The source material was peripheral blood, sampled on day 0 of AZD1222 vaccination. The source of these receptors is an adult in good health.

The chain has TRBV7-9 and TRBJ2-1; 14 bases map to TRBD2. Germline lookup yields CDR1 SEHNR and CDR2 FQNEAQ (reference sequence). Losses at the gene ends were 1 base for V and 0 bases for J; bases not matched to a gene: 2. This CDR3 is built from 18 residues. CDR3 coding DNA: TGTGCCAGCAGCTTAGGAGGGACTAGCGGGAGCTCCTACAATGAGCAGTTCTTC. Protein: CASSLGGTSGSSYNEQFF.

The chain combines TRBV2 with TRBJ2-1; perhaps D is TRBD1 or TRBD2 (5 bases each). The germline V gene encodes CDR1 SNHLY and CDR2 FYNNEI. This CDR3 contains 16 residues. Deletions cut 7 bases from V and 4 bases from J, with 20 bases between. CDR3 sequence (DNA): TGTGCCAGCACCCCTTCTCTGGGGACGGCATACAATGAGCAGTTCTTC. Translated: CASTPSLGTAYNEQFF.

The gene calls are TRBV6-1 and TRBJ1-1, with D unresolved. V was trimmed by 1 base and J by 2 bases, leaving 5 bases between them. The germline V gene has CDR1 MNHNS and CDR2 SASEGT. The CDR3 has 13 residues. CDR3 amino acids: CASSEGINTEAFF. The CDR3 DNA is TGTGCCAGCAGTGAAGGGATAAACACTGAAGCTTTCTTT.

The J gene is TRBJ2-7, the V gene TRBV21-1; the D segment call TRBD1 is taken from the table without a DNA check. TRBV21-1 is classified as a pseudogene. This CDR3 is built from 14 residues. CDR3 sequence: CASSARTGIYEQYF. The CDR3 DNA is TGTGCCAGCAGCGCCCGGACAGGGATCTACGAGCAGTACTTC.

This chain links TRBV6-1 with TRBJ1-5; D unclear. In germline, CDR1 is MNHNS, CDR2 SASEGT. This CDR3 contains 15 residues. Trimming cost V 0 bases and J 2 bases, with 8 bases left between them. The CDR3 reads CASSEAGWGNQPQHF. CDR3 bases: TGTGCCAGCAGTGAAGCAGGCTGGGGCAATCAGCCCCAGCATTTT.

The chain employs TRBV10-3 and TRBJ1-3; D remains ambiguous. The CDR3 runs 16 residues. CDR1 is ENHRY and CDR2 is SYGVKD in the germline V gene. Trimming pared 3 bases from V and 2 bases from J, leaving 14 bases between. CDR3 loop: CAISDLRSNAGNTIYF. For the CDR3, the DNA is TGTGCCATCAGTGATTTACGATCTAACGCTGGAAACACCATATATTTT.

The V and J genes are TRBV27 and TRBJ2-7; 11 bases fit TRBD1. The V segment lost 4 bases and the J segment 3 bases; nucleotides outside the gene matches: 5. CDR1 and CDR2 (germline): MNHEY, SMNVEV (reference sequence). The CDR3 covers 15 residues. The chain's CDR3 is CASSSTGTGGYEQYF. DNA for the CDR3: TGTGCCAGCAGTTCAACCGGGACAGGGGGCTACGAGCAGTACTTC.

This chain joins TRBV6-2 or TRBV6-3 and TRBJ2-7, with 10 bases identical to TRBD1. J lost 6 bases, V lost 0 bases, and 5 bases had no gene match. The CDR3 runs to 15 residues. CDR1 MNHEY and CDR2 SVGEGT come from the germline V gene. CDR3 region: CASSYSRRDRGEQYF. The CDR3 DNA reads TGTGCCAGCAGTTACTCGCGGCGGGACAGGGGCGAGCAGTACTTC.

The rearrangement joins TRBV2 to TRBJ2-3; D may correspond to TRBD1 or TRBD2 (5 bases each). Germline CDR1 SNHLY, CDR2 FYNNEI. This CDR3 is built from 14 residues. Deletions cut 10 bases from V and 5 bases from J, with 19 bases between. The CDR3 sequence: CATLFQGTQDTQYF. CDR3 coding DNA: TGTGCCACCCTTTTTCAAGGGACGCAAGATACGCAGTATTTT.

This clone was seen a handful of times. The chain combines TRBV19 with TRBJ1-5; no clear D gene. V was shortened by 7 bases and J by 6 bases, with 22 bases between the two germline ends. The germline CDR1 and CDR2 sequences are LNHDA and SQIVND (reference sequence). The CDR3 extends over 16 amino acids. CDR3: CASILVHGVSGQPQHF. CDR3 sequence (DNA): TGTGCCAGTATTCTGGTACACGGGGTGTCAGGTCAGCCCCAGCATTTT.

The genes are TRBV30 and TRBJ2-7; 9 bases align to TRBD2. Germline values: CDR1 GTSNPN, CDR2 SVGIG (reference sequence). CDR3 size: 12 residues. Trimming cost V 6 bases and J 2 bases; bases outside gene matches: 2. CDR3 protein: CACSGSTYEQYF. DNA for the CDR3: TGTGCCTGTAGCGGGAGTACCTACGAGCAGTACTTC.

The chain joins TRBV5-4 to TRBJ1-1; perhaps TRBD1 as D (6 bases). The CDR3 consists of 14 residues. Trimming took 4 bases from V and 0 from J, leaving 10 bases between them. Germline-derived CDR1 and CDR2 are SGHNT and YYREEE (reference sequence). The DNA for the CDR3 is TGTGCCAGCAGCAAGGACAGTATGAACACTGAAGCTTTCTTT. Protein product: CASSKDSMNTEAFF.

This chain connects TRBV2 to TRBJ1-1; 12 nucleotides align to TRBD1. The CDR3 has 16 amino acids. After removal of 0 bases from V and 5 bases from J, the junction contained 4 bases not matched to a gene. CDR1 is SNHLY and CDR2 is FYNNEI in the germline V gene. As DNA, the CDR3 is TGTGCCAGCAGTGAAGCGGGGACAGGGGGCGTTACTGAAGCTTTCTTT. Amino acids: CASSEAGTGGVTEAFF.